Listed below are T cell receptor beta chains from one sample, sequenced in a study of regulatory T cells in long-lasting Graves disease. Each CDR3 protein is one row after TCRdb ran MiXCR on the multiplex PCR reads. The data contain 680,000 or so distinct CDR3 sequences, around 15% of them singletons. The same specimen was also included in a second study, on T cells in Graves' hyperthyroidism and ophthalmopathy.

The sample in question was peripheral blood mononuclear cells (PBMCs), obtained at new diagnosis, from a patient treated with antithyroid drugs. The receptors stem from a woman aged 30 to 39 with Graves disease. The CDR3 runs from the conserved cysteine through the conserved F or W. The D gene is left open where the match is weak. Only part of the rows carry a size: once, few, many, or a class if the clone is expanded.

clone_size: NA
d_call: TRBD2
j_call: TRBJ2-1
v_call: TRBV27
cdr3_length: 16
cdr3_aa: CASSPNSGSLHNEQLF
cdr3_nt: TGTGCCAGCAGTCCGAATAGCGGGAGTCTCCACAATGAGCAGCTCTTC

clone_size: many
d_call: TRBD1
j_call: TRBJ1-6
v_call: TRBV2
cdr3_length: 15
cdr3_aa: CASSEDRGRDSPLHF
cdr3_nt: TGTGCCAGCAGTGAAGACAGGGGACGGGATTCACCCCTCCACTTT

clone_size: NA
d_call: TRBD1
j_call: TRBJ1-2
v_call: TRBV12-3/TRBV12-4
cdr3_length: 14
cdr3_aa: CASSETGEVYGYTF
cdr3_nt: TGTGCCAGCAGCGAGACAGGGGAGGTCTATGGCTACACCTTC

clone_size: many
d_call: NA
j_call: TRBJ1-5
v_call: TRBV2
cdr3_length: 17
cdr3_aa: CASSTTPGGHSNQPQHF
cdr3_nt: TGTGCCAGCAGTACTACACCGGGGGGACATAGCAATCAGCCCCAGCATTTT

clone_size: many
d_call: TRBD1
j_call: TRBJ1-2
v_call: TRBV7-9
cdr3_length: 14
cdr3_aa: CASSARQGVDGYTF
cdr3_nt: TGTGCCAGCAGCGCCCGACAGGGCGTCGATGGCTACACCTTC

clone_size: few
d_call: NA
j_call: TRBJ2-3
v_call: TRBV6-5
cdr3_length: 13
cdr3_aa: CASSYASIDTQYF
cdr3_nt: TGTGCCAGCAGTTACGCTAGTATAGATACGCAGTATTTT

clone_size: few
d_call: TRBD2
j_call: TRBJ2-7
v_call: TRBV28
cdr3_length: 13
cdr3_aa: CASSMGLAGVVAF
cdr3_nt: TGTGCCAGCAGCATGGGACTAGCGGGAGTCGTGGCCTTC

clone_size: NA
d_call: NA
j_call: TRBJ1-4
v_call: TRBV5-5
cdr3_length: 14
cdr3_aa: CASSLGGTPEKLFF
cdr3_nt: TGTGCCAGCAGCTTGGGCGGGACTCCAGAAAAACTGTTTTTT

clone_size: many
d_call: NA
j_call: TRBJ1-2
v_call: TRBV20-1
cdr3_length: 14
cdr3_aa: CSAVDQILRGGYTF
cdr3_nt: TGCAGTGCTGTGGATCAGATCCTAAGAGGGGGCTACACCTTC

clone_size: many
d_call: NA
j_call: TRBJ2-5
v_call: TRBV28
cdr3_length: 15
cdr3_aa: CASSLSRPGLETQYF
cdr3_nt: TGTGCCAGCAGTTTATCTAGGCCGGGACTAGAGACCCAGTACTTC

clone_size: NA
d_call: NA
j_call: TRBJ2-1
v_call: TRBV11-2
cdr3_length: 14
cdr3_aa: CASSFRGDYNEQFF
cdr3_nt: TGTGCCAGCAGCTTCCGTGGGGACTACAATGAGCAGTTCTTC

clone_size: many
d_call: TRBD2
j_call: TRBJ2-7
v_call: TRBV27
cdr3_length: 16
cdr3_aa: CASSLSESGSSYEQYF
cdr3_nt: TGTGCCAGCAGTTTATCGGAAAGCGGGAGCTCCTACGAGCAGTACTTC

clone_size: few
d_call: TRBD2
j_call: TRBJ2-7
v_call: TRBV7-9
cdr3_length: 16
cdr3_aa: CASSDPASGRLYEQYF
cdr3_nt: TGTGCCAGCAGCGACCCGGCGAGCGGGAGGCTCTACGAGCAGTACTTC

clone_size: NA
d_call: NA
j_call: TRBJ2-7
v_call: TRBV4-1
cdr3_length: 15
cdr3_aa: CASSQGKTDPYEQYF
cdr3_nt: TGCGCCAGCAGCCAAGGAAAGACAGACCCCTACGAGCAGTACTTC

clone_size: few
d_call: TRBD2
j_call: TRBJ2-7
v_call: TRBV30
cdr3_length: 12
cdr3_aa: CAWSVDSGTRGF
cdr3_nt: TGTGCCTGGAGTGTAGATAGTGGGACTAGGGGATTC

clone_size: NA
d_call: TRBD2
j_call: TRBJ2-5
v_call: TRBV10-3
cdr3_length: 15
cdr3_aa: CAISAGGGSGETQYF
cdr3_nt: TGTGCCATCAGTGCCGGCGGCGGGAGCGGGGAGACCCAGTACTTC

clone_size: many
d_call: NA
j_call: TRBJ2-7
v_call: TRBV3-1
cdr3_length: 14
cdr3_aa: CASSQGSGPYEQYF
cdr3_nt: TGTGCCAGCAGCCAAGGGAGCGGACCTTACGAGCAGTACTTC

clone_size: many
d_call: NA
j_call: TRBJ2-1
v_call: TRBV11-2
cdr3_length: 15
cdr3_aa: CASSSRSMDGNEQFF
cdr3_nt: TGTGCCAGCAGCTCCCGCTCCATGGATGGGAATGAGCAGTTCTTC

clone_size: few
d_call: TRBD2
j_call: TRBJ2-3
v_call: TRBV10-3
cdr3_length: 18
cdr3_aa: CAIAGGRTSGANTDTQYF
cdr3_nt: TGTGCCATCGCGGGGGGAAGGACTAGCGGGGCTAACACAGATACGCAGTATTTT

clone_size: NA
d_call: TRBD1
j_call: TRBJ1-2
v_call: TRBV3-1
cdr3_length: 17
cdr3_aa: CASSPRWDSGLNYGYTF
cdr3_nt: TGTGCCAGCAGCCCCCGTTGGGACAGCGGGCTCAACTATGGCTACACCTTC

clone_size: many
d_call: TRBD2
j_call: TRBJ2-1
v_call: TRBV7-2
cdr3_length: 15
cdr3_aa: CASSSSGRAYNEQFF
cdr3_nt: TGTGCCAGCAGCTCAAGCGGGAGGGCCTACAATGAGCAGTTCTTC

clone_size: many
d_call: TRBD2
j_call: TRBJ2-7
v_call: TRBV12-3/TRBV12-4
cdr3_length: 15
cdr3_aa: CASSFEAGVRYEQYF
cdr3_nt: TGTGCCAGCAGTTTTGAAGCGGGAGTAAGGTACGAGCAGTACTTC

clone_size: many
d_call: TRBD1
j_call: TRBJ2-7
v_call: TRBV6-2/TRBV6-3
cdr3_length: 16
cdr3_aa: CASSYSNRDSQYEQYF
cdr3_nt: TGTGCCAGCAGTTACTCAAACCGGGACAGTCAGTACGAGCAGTACTTC

clone_size: many
d_call: NA
j_call: TRBJ2-7
v_call: TRBV15
cdr3_length: 15
cdr3_aa: CATSRDWYGTYEQYF
cdr3_nt: TGTGCCACCAGCAGAGATTGGTACGGAACCTACGAGCAGTACTTC

clone_size: many
d_call: NA
j_call: TRBJ2-7
v_call: TRBV6-5
cdr3_length: 15
cdr3_aa: CASSYIQGKGYEQYF
cdr3_nt: TGTGCCAGCAGTTACATTCAGGGGAAAGGTTACGAGCAGTACTTC

clone_size: many
d_call: TRBD2
j_call: TRBJ2-3
v_call: TRBV18
cdr3_length: 15
cdr3_aa: CASSPGGRAGGTQYF
cdr3_nt: TGTGCCAGCTCACCAGGCGGGAGGGCCGGTGGTACGCAGTATTTT

clone_size: NA
d_call: TRBD2
j_call: TRBJ2-1
v_call: TRBV28
cdr3_length: 16
cdr3_aa: CASSFGRLAGGEGQFF
cdr3_nt: TGTGCCAGCAGCTTCGGTCGACTAGCGGGGGGGGAGGGGCAGTTCTTC

clone_size: few
d_call: NA
j_call: TRBJ1-5
v_call: TRBV20-1
cdr3_length: 15
cdr3_aa: CSATPEGGGSQPQHF
cdr3_nt: TGCAGTGCTACCCCCGAAGGTGGAGGAAGTCAGCCCCAGCATTTT

clone_size: NA
d_call: NA
j_call: TRBJ1-5
v_call: TRBV19
cdr3_length: 14
cdr3_aa: CASSIGVTVQPQHF
cdr3_nt: TGTGCCAGTAGTATCGGGGTAACGGTTCAGCCCCAGCATTTT

clone_size: few
d_call: NA
j_call: TRBJ1-4
v_call: TRBV7-3
cdr3_length: 14
cdr3_aa: CASSFYGGDEKLFF
cdr3_nt: TGTGCCAGCAGCTTCTATGGTGGAGATGAAAAACTGTTTTTT

clone_size: many
d_call: NA
j_call: TRBJ2-7
v_call: TRBV5-1
cdr3_length: 14
cdr3_aa: CASSPAVASYEQYF
cdr3_nt: TGCGCCAGCAGCCCGGCCGTGGCGTCCTACGAGCAGTACTTC

clone_size: NA
d_call: NA
j_call: TRBJ2-5
v_call: TRBV19
cdr3_length: 14
cdr3_aa: CASSIATMAGTQYF
cdr3_nt: TGTGCCAGTAGTATAGCAACTATGGCCGGGACCCAGTACTTC

clone_size: many
d_call: NA
j_call: TRBJ2-3
v_call: TRBV12-3/TRBV12-4
cdr3_length: 12
cdr3_aa: CASVADTDTQYF
cdr3_nt: TGTGCCAGCGTAGCGGACACAGATACGCAGTATTTT

clone_size: many
d_call: NA
j_call: TRBJ1-5
v_call: TRBV18
cdr3_length: 13
cdr3_aa: CASSPGANQPQHF
cdr3_nt: TGTGCCAGCAGCCCCGGGGCCAATCAGCCCCAGCATTTT

clone_size: few
d_call: NA
j_call: TRBJ2-4
v_call: TRBV29-1
cdr3_length: 15
cdr3_aa: CSVEGEEGSKNIQYF
cdr3_nt: TGCAGCGTTGAGGGGGAGGAAGGGTCCAAAAACATTCAGTACTTC

clone_size: few
d_call: TRBD2
j_call: TRBJ2-1
v_call: TRBV29-1
cdr3_length: 11
cdr3_aa: CSVEGGWEQFF
cdr3_nt: TGCAGCGTTGAGGGAGGGTGGGAGCAGTTCTTC

clone_size: few
d_call: NA
j_call: TRBJ1-4
v_call: TRBV30
cdr3_length: 12
cdr3_aa: CAWRRDNEKLFF
cdr3_nt: TGTGCCTGGAGGAGAGATAATGAAAAACTGTTTTTT

clone_size: NA
d_call: NA
j_call: TRBJ2-2
v_call: TRBV15
cdr3_length: 15
cdr3_aa: CATRPDGDFFGELFF
cdr3_nt: TGTGCCACCCGCCCAGACGGGGATTTTTTCGGGGAGCTGTTTTTT

clone_size: NA
d_call: NA
j_call: TRBJ1-1
v_call: TRBV27
cdr3_length: 13
cdr3_aa: CASSLDLYTEAFF
cdr3_nt: TGTGCCAGCAGCCTGGACCTTTACACTGAAGCTTTCTTT

clone_size: NA
d_call: NA
j_call: TRBJ1-5
v_call: TRBV20-1
cdr3_length: 14
cdr3_aa: CSASSGRSNQPQHF
cdr3_nt: TGCAGTGCTAGTTCAGGGAGGAGCAATCAGCCCCAGCATTTT

clone_size: NA
d_call: NA
j_call: TRBJ2-3
v_call: TRBV9
cdr3_length: 14
cdr3_aa: CASSAGENTDTQYF
cdr3_nt: TGTGCCAGCAGCGCCGGGGAAAACACAGATACGCAGTATTTT

clone_size: NA
d_call: TRBD2
j_call: TRBJ2-3
v_call: TRBV28
cdr3_length: 17
cdr3_aa: CASSLSSGLVGTDTQYF
cdr3_nt: TGTGCCAGCAGTTTATCTAGTGGACTAGTTGGCACAGATACGCAGTATTTT

clone_size: NA
d_call: TRBD1
j_call: TRBJ1-6
v_call: TRBV7-9
cdr3_length: 15
cdr3_aa: CASSLWTGVNSPLHF
cdr3_nt: TGTGCCAGCAGCTTGTGGACAGGGGTTAATTCACCCCTCCACTTT

clone_size: many
d_call: NA
j_call: TRBJ2-7
v_call: TRBV7-2
cdr3_length: 14
cdr3_aa: CASSFGPPSYEQYF
cdr3_nt: TGTGCCAGCAGCTTCGGCCCCCCCAGTTACGAGCAGTACTTC

clone_size: NA
d_call: TRBD1
j_call: TRBJ2-4
v_call: TRBV6-1
cdr3_length: 15
cdr3_aa: CASSAGTGGGNIQYF
cdr3_nt: TGTGCCAGCAGTGCCGGGACAGGAGGTGGGAACATTCAGTACTTC

clone_size: NA
d_call: TRBD2
j_call: TRBJ2-1
v_call: TRBV11-2
cdr3_length: 14
cdr3_aa: CASSPRGALNEQFF
cdr3_nt: TGTGCCAGCAGCCCGCGGGGGGCGCTGAATGAGCAGTTCTTC

clone_size: NA
d_call: NA
j_call: TRBJ2-3
v_call: TRBV3-1
cdr3_length: 16
cdr3_aa: CASSLFKSIEGDTQYF
cdr3_nt: TGTGCCAGCAGCCTATTTAAATCCATAGAGGGGGATACGCAGTATTTT

clone_size: NA
d_call: NA
j_call: TRBJ2-6
v_call: TRBV6-2/TRBV6-3
cdr3_length: 15
cdr3_aa: CASSYSPSGANVLTF
cdr3_nt: TGTGCCAGCAGTTACTCTCCCTCTGGGGCCAACGTCCTGACTTTC

clone_size: NA
d_call: TRBD2
j_call: TRBJ2-7
v_call: TRBV19
cdr3_length: 14
cdr3_aa: CASSIGTSRYEQYF
cdr3_nt: TGTGCCAGTAGTATAGGGACTAGCCGCTACGAGCAGTACTTC

clone_size: few
d_call: NA
j_call: TRBJ2-6
v_call: TRBV29-1
cdr3_length: 13
cdr3_aa: CSVAEEGANVLTF
cdr3_nt: TGCAGCGTTGCCGAAGAAGGGGCCAACGTCCTGACTTTC

clone_size: many
d_call: NA
j_call: TRBJ1-2
v_call: TRBV5-5
cdr3_length: 16
cdr3_aa: CASSLMGQVRIDGYTF
cdr3_nt: TGTGCCAGCAGCTTGATGGGCCAGGTCAGGATCGATGGCTACACCTTC